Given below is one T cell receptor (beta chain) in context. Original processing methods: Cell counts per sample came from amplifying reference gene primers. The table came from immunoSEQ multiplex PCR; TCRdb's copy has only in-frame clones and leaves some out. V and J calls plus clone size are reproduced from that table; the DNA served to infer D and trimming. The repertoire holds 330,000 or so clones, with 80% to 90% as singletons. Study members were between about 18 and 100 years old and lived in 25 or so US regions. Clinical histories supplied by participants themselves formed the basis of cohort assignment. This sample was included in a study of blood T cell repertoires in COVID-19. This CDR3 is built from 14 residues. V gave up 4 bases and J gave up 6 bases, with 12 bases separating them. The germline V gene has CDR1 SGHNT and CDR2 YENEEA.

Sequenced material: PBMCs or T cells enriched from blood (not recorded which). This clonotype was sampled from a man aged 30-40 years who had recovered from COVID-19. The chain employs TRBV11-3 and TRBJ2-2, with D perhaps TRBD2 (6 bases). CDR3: CASSYGTQAGELFF. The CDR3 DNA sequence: TGTGCCAGCAGCTACGGGACTCAGGCCGGGGAGCTGTTTTTT.